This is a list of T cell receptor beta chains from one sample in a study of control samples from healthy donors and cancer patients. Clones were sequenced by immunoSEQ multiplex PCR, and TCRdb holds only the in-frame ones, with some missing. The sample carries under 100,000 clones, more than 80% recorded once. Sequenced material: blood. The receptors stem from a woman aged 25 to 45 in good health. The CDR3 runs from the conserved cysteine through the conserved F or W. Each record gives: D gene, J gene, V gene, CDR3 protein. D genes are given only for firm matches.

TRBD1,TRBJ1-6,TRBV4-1,CASSRNLQGVGGARWNSPLHF
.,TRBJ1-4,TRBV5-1,CASSTRPQGGNEKLFF
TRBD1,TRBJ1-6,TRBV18,CASSRGGRGDNSPLHF
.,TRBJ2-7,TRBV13,CASRSSSHEQYF
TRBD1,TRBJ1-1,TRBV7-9,CASSSHGQGNTEAFF
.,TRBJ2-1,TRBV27,CASRGGTDYNEQFF
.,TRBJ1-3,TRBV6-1,CASSETGDSGNTIYF
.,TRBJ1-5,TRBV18,CASSPTGNQPQHF
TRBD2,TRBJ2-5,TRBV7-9,CASSLGADSGRRQETQYF
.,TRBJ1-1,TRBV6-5,CASRGHAGTEAFF
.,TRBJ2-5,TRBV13,CASSPQRAAGETQYF
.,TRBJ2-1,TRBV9,CASSSPESSVYNEQFF
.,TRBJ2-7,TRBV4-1,CASSQGPILREQYF
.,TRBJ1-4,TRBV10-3,CAISESALGGHEKLFF